Following are 27 T cell receptor beta chains from one sample sequenced in a study of spatial heterogeneity in lung cancer. Specified time point: blood at routine non-recurrence follow-up after resection. Whole RNA from tumor, nontumor lung or frozen PBMC was sequenced unsorted. In TCRdb, the 5' RACE reads were re-called with MiXCR into one record per CDR3 protein. The data hold about 120,000 distinct CDR3 sequences, with 9% to 15% observed a single time. The sample here was PBMCs, taken at follow-up. These receptors came from a male donor with early-stage non-small cell lung cancer.

J is TRBJ2-1 and V is TRBV4-1, with 10 bases fitting TRBD1. V was clipped by 2 bases and J by 4 bases; unmatched bases: 2. The CDR3 extends over 15 amino acids. Germline CDR1 is MGHRA and CDR2 is YSYEKL. CDR3 loop: CASSQLGQGYNEQFF. DNA of the CDR3: TGCGCCAGCAGCCAACTGGGACAGGGGTACAATGAGCAGTTCTTC.

A few counts support this clonotype. The chain recombines TRBV6-5 with TRBJ2-7; D assignment may be TRBD1 or TRBD2 (7 bases each). V gave up 5 bases and J gave up 3 bases, with 14 bases separating them. Germline V CDR1 and CDR2: MNHEY, SVGAGI. This CDR3 is 14 amino acids long. Here the CDR3 reads CASSQPGGVYEQYF. CDR3 DNA sequence: TGTGCCAGCAGTCAACCAGGGGGGGTCTACGAGCAGTACTTC.

This clonotype has ten or more counts. This chain connects TRBV5-1 to TRBJ1-1; 7 positions agree with TRBD1. J gave up 4 bases and V 4 bases, and 4 bases lay outside the gene matches. Germline assignment: CDR1 SGHRS and CDR2 YFSETQ. CDR3 length: 13 residues. In DNA form, the CDR3 reads TGCGCCAGCAGCGTAGCAGGGGGCACTGAAGCTTTCTTT. The encoded protein is CASSVAGGTEAFF. The full variable domain, in which reference TRBV5-1 and TRBJ1-1 provide the parts outside the CDR3, is KAGVTQTPRYLIKTRGQQVTLSCSPISGHRSVSWYQQTPGQGLQFLFEYFSETQRNKGNFPGRFSGRQFSNSRSEMNVSTLELGDSALYLCASSVAGGTEAFFGQGTRLTVV.

This chain connects TRBV2 to TRBJ1-5, with D possibly being TRBD1 (5 bases). The length of the CDR3 is 16 residues. The germline gives CDR1 SNHLY, CDR2 FYNNEI. Trimming cost V 1 base and J 4 bases, with 14 bases left between them. The CDR3 DNA reads TGTGCCAGCAGTGAAGTGCAGGGCTGGAGTAATCAGCCCCAGCATTTT. Translated, it gives CASSEVQGWSNQPQHF.

This clonotype was observed a handful of times. The V and J genes are TRBV7-8 and TRBJ2-1; no definite D call. The CDR3 spans 14 residues. Germline values: CDR1 SGHVS, CDR2 FQNEAQ. Trimming removed 8 bases from V and 0 bases from J, with 11 bases in between. The DNA of the CDR3 is TGTGCCAGCCGAAGAGTGAGCTCCTACAATGAGCAGTTCTTC. Translated: CASRRVSSYNEQFF.

This clonotype was found many times. V usage is TRBV29-1 and J usage is TRBJ2-5; a weak D match, TRBD1 (6 bases). The CDR3 length is 12 residues. In germline, CDR1 is SQVTM, CDR2 ANQGSEA. The V end was cut by 7 bases, the J end by 2 bases, with 11 bases between. The CDR3 protein is CSGKTGQETQYF. CDR3 in DNA: TGCAGCGGGAAGACAGGACAAGAGACCCAGTACTTC.

In its sample, this clonotype was seen many times. The CDR3 loop is CASRQGGQPQHF. The CDR3 DNA is TGTGCCAGCAGGCAGGGTGGTCAGCCCCAGCATTTT. The chain uses TRBV12-3 or TRBV12-4 and TRBJ1-5; a possible D gene is TRBD1 (5 bases). The CDR3 has 12 amino acids. V was clipped by 6 bases and J by 6 bases, with 9 bases between them.

This clonotype was detected many times. The rearrangement joins TRBV20-1 to TRBJ2-3, with TRBD1 matching 8 bases. This CDR3 region has 16 residues. Germline V gene lookup returns CDR1 DFQATT and CDR2 SNEGSKA (reference sequence). Trimming took 4 bases from V and 4 from J; bases not matched to a gene: 13. CDR3 residues: CSATQFQGAMADTQYF. The CDR3, as DNA: TGCAGTGCTACCCAATTCCAGGGGGCCATGGCAGATACGCAGTATTTT.

This clonotype was seen repeatedly, ten times or more. The rearrangement links TRBV7-9 to TRBJ2-2; D is unresolved. CDR1 and CDR2 from the germline V gene are SEHNR and FQNEAQ (reference sequence). V lost 1 base, J lost 0 bases, and 9 bases lay in between. This CDR3 comprises 16 residues. CDR3 DNA: TGTGCCAGCAGCTTAGGACAAGCCTCGAACACCGGGGAGCTGTTTTTT. Its translation is CASSLGQASNTGELFF.

The chain is built from TRBV7-9 and TRBJ1-5, with D possibly being TRBD1 (6 bases). The CDR3 has 17 residues. CDR1 is SEHNR and CDR2 is FQNEAQ in the germline V gene (reference sequence). The V end lost 4 bases, the J end lost 3 bases, and 19 bases lay between the germline ends. The chain's CDR3 is CASSSVGARGDNQPQHF. CDR3 DNA: TGTGCCAGCAGCTCCGTAGGGGCCAGGGGTGACAATCAGCCCCAGCATTTT.

This clonotype was observed many times. The V gene is TRBV7-3, the J gene TRBJ2-3; 9 nucleotides agree with TRBD2. Germline trimming cut 5 bases from V and 3 bases from J; bases unmatched to any gene: 6. Germline V CDR1 and CDR2: SGHTA, FQGTGA. This CDR3 has 15 residues. The CDR3 sequence: CASSLSGGRTDTQYF. The CDR3 coding sequence is TGTGCCAGCAGCCTGAGCGGGGGGCGGACAGATACGCAGTATTTT.

This rearrangement joins TRBV30 to TRBJ1-1, with D perhaps TRBD1 (5 bases). V dropped 1 base and J dropped 4 bases, with 13 bases sitting between them. Germline V gene data show CDR1 as GTSNPN and CDR2 as SVGIG (reference sequence). The CDR3 length is 14 residues. DNA of the CDR3: TGTGCCTGGAGTGAGGGACTGAGAGCCACTGAAGCTTTCTTT. Translating gives CAWSEGLRATEAFF.

This clonotype was recorded at least ten times. The rearrangement links TRBV28 to TRBJ1-2; a possible D gene is TRBD1 (6 bases). The CDR3 length is 15 residues. Trimming left V 5 bases short and J 2 bases short, with 15 bases between. Germline V CDR1 and CDR2: MDHEN, SYDVKM. The CDR3 sequence: CASSPQGLANYGYTF. Here the CDR3 DNA reads TGTGCCAGCAGTCCACAGGGTTTGGCGAACTATGGCTACACCTTC.

In this sample, this clonotype turned up many times. The J gene is TRBJ2-1, the V gene TRBV29-1; the D is unclear. The CDR3 sequence is 12 residues long. From germline, CDR1 is SQVTM and CDR2 ANQGSEA. Trimming took 2 bases from V and 9 from J, leaving 11 bases between them. The CDR3 protein is CSVERLEIEQFF. CDR3 sequence (DNA): TGCAGCGTTGAACGGCTAGAGATTGAGCAGTTCTTC.

This clonotype was observed a handful of times. The J gene is TRBJ2-3, the V gene TRBV20-1; D possibly corresponds to TRBD1 (6 bases). V dropped 6 bases and J dropped 3 bases, with 16 bases sitting between them. Germline V gene sequence: CDR1 DFQATT, CDR2 SNEGSKA (reference sequence). CDR3 size: 14 residues. The CDR3 protein is CSASQGRVTDTQYF. CDR3 in DNA: TGCAGTGCCTCACAGGGAAGAGTAACAGATACGCAGTATTTT.

The chain recombines TRBV6-2 or TRBV6-3 with TRBJ2-7, with TRBD2 as a possible D gene (7 bases). The CDR3 totals 13 residues. CDR1 is MNHEY and CDR2 is SVGEGT in the germline V gene. V gave up 7 bases and J gave up 4 bases, with 14 bases separating them. The CDR3 loop reads CASKRGQYYEQYF. The CDR3 nucleotides read TGTGCCAGCAAGCGGGGACAATATTACGAGCAGTACTTC.

This clonotype was recorded a few times. The chain employs TRBV10-3 and TRBJ1-5, with TRBD1 identical over 7 bases. Germline CDR1 reads ENHRY; CDR2 reads SYGVKD. The CDR3 length is 15 residues. Trimming at V came to 3 bases and at J to 3 bases, leaving 5 bases not matched to a gene. DNA for the CDR3: TGTGCCATCAGTGAAGGCCAGGGGGACAATCAGCCCCAGCATTTT. Its translation: CAISEGQGDNQPQHF.

This clonotype was observed a few times. The CDR3 nucleotides read TGTGCCAGCCTGTGGTCAGGAGTTAGGGGGGAAGCTTTCTTT. Amino acid sequence: CASLWSGVRGEAFF. This chain links TRBV28 with TRBJ1-1; TRBD1 is a possible D gene (6 bases). Trimming stripped 8 bases from V and 8 bases from J, with 21 bases between. Germline V gives CDR1 MDHEN, CDR2 SYDVKM. The CDR3 has 14 residues. Based on the CDR3 plus reference TRBV28 and TRBJ1-1, the full variable domain is DVKVTQSSRYLVKRTGEKVFLECVQDMDHENMFWYRQDPGLGLRLIYFSYDVKMKEKGDIPEGYSVSREKKERFSLILESASTNQTSMYLCASLWSGVRGEAFFGQGTRLTVV.

This clonotype was recorded many times. V usage is TRBV5-6 and J usage is TRBJ2-6; no firm D call. There are 14 residues in the CDR3. Germline CDR1 and CDR2: SGHDT and YYEEEE. Deletions cut 7 bases from V and 1 base from J, with 9 bases between. The CDR3 nucleotides are TGTGCCAGCGGTTATCGGTCTGGGGCCAACGTCCTGACTTTC. This gives the protein CASGYRSGANVLTF. Full variable domain (outside the CDR3, taken from reference TRBV5-6 and TRBJ2-6): DAGVTQSPTHLIKTRGQQVTLRCSPKSGHDTVSWYQQALGQGPQFIFQYYEEEERQRGNFPDRFSGHQFPNYSSELNVNALLLGDSALYLCASGYRSGANVLTFGAGSRLTVL.

This clonotype has a count of ten or more. V gene TRBV18 combines with J gene TRBJ2-3; D perhaps matches TRBD2 (6 bases). The V end was cut by 4 bases, the J end by 2 bases, with 19 bases between. Per the germline V gene, CDR1 is KGHSH and CDR2 is LQKENI. The CDR3 runs to 17 residues. The CDR3 here is CASSLRSNIADTDTQYF. CDR3 in DNA: TGTGCCAGCTCACTAAGGTCTAATATAGCGGACACAGATACGCAGTATTTT.

The chain recombines TRBV6-5 with TRBJ1-5; a weak D match, TRBD1 (6 bases). CDR1 and CDR2 from the germline V gene are MNHEY and SVGAGI. Deletions cut 4 bases from V and 0 bases from J, with 13 bases between. This CDR3 comprises 16 residues. The CDR3 is CASSSTGAYSNQPQHF. The CDR3 coding sequence is TGTGCCAGCAGTTCGACAGGTGCCTATAGCAATCAGCCCCAGCATTTT.

In its sample, this clonotype was seen many times. The chain recombines TRBV4-1 with TRBJ1-4, with 9 bases lining up with TRBD1. V dropped 3 bases and J dropped 7; count of bases not matched to a gene: 3. This CDR3 spans 14 amino acids. Germline-derived CDR1 and CDR2 are MGHRA and YSYEKL. The CDR3 DNA reads as TGCGCCAGCAGCCAGGGGACAGGGCTTGAAAAACTGTTTTTT. Residues: CASSQGTGLEKLFF.

The rearrangement uses TRBV12-3 or TRBV12-4 and TRBJ1-5; D not certain. This CDR3 is 13 amino acids long. Trimming left V 7 bases short and J 0 bases short, with 7 bases between. The CDR3 is CASTYGSNQPQHF. The CDR3 DNA reads TGTGCCAGCACCTACGGTAGCAATCAGCCCCAGCATTTT.

The sample holds a few counts of this clonotype. This chain joins TRBV4-2 and TRBJ2-3; 11 bases line up with TRBD1. The CDR3 has 16 residues. V lost 4 bases, J lost 2 bases, and 5 bases stayed unmatched. Germline values: CDR1 LGHNA, CDR2 YNFKEQ. The CDR3 DNA follows: TGTGCCAGCAGCCGACTGGGACAGGGGGTCACAGATACGCAGTATTTT. Amino acid sequence: CASSRLGQGVTDTQYF.

The chain uses TRBV3-1 and TRBJ2-3; maybe TRBD1 (6 bases). CDR3 length: 13 amino acids. V lost 5 bases, J lost 6 bases, and 12 bases lay in between. Germline values: CDR1 LGHDT, CDR2 YNNKEL (reference sequence). Here the CDR3 reads CASSLTGRDTQYF. The CDR3 coding sequence is TGTGCCAGCAGCTTAACAGGGCGCGATACGCAGTATTTT.

This clonotype was counted only a few times. This chain connects TRBV18 to TRBJ2-5; possible D gene TRBD1, 6 bases. V was trimmed by 1 base and J by 11 bases, leaving 17 bases between them. From germline, CDR1 is KGHSH and CDR2 LQKENI. This CDR3 region has 14 residues. This CDR3 reads CASSPLDSQVAQYF. In DNA, the CDR3 is TGTGCCAGCTCACCACTGGACAGTCAAGTAGCTCAGTACTTC. Full variable domain (missing parts from reference TRBV18 and TRBJ2-5): NAGVMQNPRHLVRRRGQEARLRCSPMKGHSHVYWYRQLPEEGLKFMVYLQKENIIDESGMPKERFSAEFPKEGPSILRIQQVVRGDSAAYFCASSPLDSQVAQYFGPGTRLLVL.

V gene TRBV23-1 combines with J gene TRBJ2-1; unclear D gene. TRBV23-1 is an ORF, and what it does is uncertain. The CDR3 length is 12 residues. The V gene lost 0 bases and the J gene lost 8 bases, with 5 bases spanning the gap. CDR3 nucleotides: TGCGCCAGCAGTCAATCGCAGGATGAGCAGTTCTTC. Protein product: CASSQSQDEQFF.